Ten or more counts support the clone carrying this TCR beta chain. This sample stems from a study of read filtering for tumor transcriptome and immune sequencing. Across the study: Patients were approximately 18 male and roughly 15 female, mean age around 66 years, range about 47 to 85.

Molecular barcoded adaptors covering alpha/delta and beta/gamma chains were used on 400 to 450 ng RNA. TCRdb re-analysed the reads in MiXCR, keeping a single row per CDR3 protein. The table includes around 41,000 distinct CDR3 sequences, 10% to 15% detected once. This CDR3 spans 16 amino acids. V shed 5 bases, J shed 6 bases, and the junction held 11 bases outside the gene matches. Germline CDR1 and CDR2: LNHDA and SQIVND (reference sequence). The sequence was obtained from a donor older than 35 with multiple myeloma. Input material: a population of CD138-negative cells sorted from bone marrow. The genes are TRBV19 and TRBJ2-1; TRBD1 aligns across 9 bases. The CDR3 region has the DNA TGTGCCAGTAGTGCACAGGGGGCTAGCGGCCTCAATGAGCAGTTCTTC. It codes for CASSAQGASGLNEQFF.